This T cell receptor (beta chain) was sequenced in a study of chemoradiotherapy in HPV16-positive cancers. Study-wide results and limits: Candidate HPV-specific clones and E7-related TCR motifs grew in tumor during treatment.

This clone qualifies as medium-sized. Antigen: not known. Using immunoSEQ multiplex PCR, the repertoire was profiled, and TCRdb retains in-frame clones only, with some absent. The sample carries about 32,000 clones, approximately 90% recorded once. The V gene lost 10 bases and the J gene lost 0 bases, with 12 bases spanning the gap. CDR3 length equals 13 residues. The germline V gene encodes CDR1 SNHLY and CDR2 FYNNEI. This clonotype was sampled from a human donor with HPV-associated anogenital cancer. The source was blood, collected from a patient who underwent chemoradiotherapy. This chain joins TRBV2 and TRBJ1-1; D is undetermined. CDR3 loop: CATQEYMNTEAFF. In DNA, the CDR3 is TGTGCCACCCAGGAATACATGAACACTGAAGCTTTCTTT. Full variable domain (rest looked up from reference TRBV2 and TRBJ1-1): EPEVTQTPSHQVTQMGQEVILRCVPISNHLYFYWYRQILGQKVEFLVSFYNNEISEKSEIFDDQFSVERPDGSNFTLKIRSTKLEDSAMYFCATQEYMNTEAFFGQGTRLTVV.